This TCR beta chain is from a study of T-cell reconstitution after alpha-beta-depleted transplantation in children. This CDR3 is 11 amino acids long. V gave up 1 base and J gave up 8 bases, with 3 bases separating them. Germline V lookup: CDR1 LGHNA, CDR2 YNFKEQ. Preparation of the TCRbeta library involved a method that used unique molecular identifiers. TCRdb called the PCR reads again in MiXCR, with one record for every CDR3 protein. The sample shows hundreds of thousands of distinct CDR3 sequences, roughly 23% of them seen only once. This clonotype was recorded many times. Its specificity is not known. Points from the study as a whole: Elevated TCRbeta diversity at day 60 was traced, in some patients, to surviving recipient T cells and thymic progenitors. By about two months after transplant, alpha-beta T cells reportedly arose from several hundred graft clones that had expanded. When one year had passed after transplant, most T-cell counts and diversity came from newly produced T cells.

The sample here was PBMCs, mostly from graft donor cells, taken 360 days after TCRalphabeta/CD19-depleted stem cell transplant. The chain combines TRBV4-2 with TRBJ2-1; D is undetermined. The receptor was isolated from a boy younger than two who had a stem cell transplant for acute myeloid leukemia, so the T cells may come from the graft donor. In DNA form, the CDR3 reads TGTGCCAGCAGCCAAGTGGATGAGCAGTTCTTC. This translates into CASSQVDEQFF.